This T cell receptor (beta chain) comes out of a study of beta chain features in type 1 diabetes (dated by TCRdb to 2017 to 2018). Background on the whole study: Patients and healthy donors did not differ in mean age, gender distribution, total cell number or subset yield. A total of 90 million to 120 million sorted cells were examined across all samples, and a strong correlation was observed between cell number per subset and RNA yield. In the study, recently diagnosed type 1 diabetes patients and matched healthy donors were compared on the TCRB repertoires of their sorted circulating CD4+ T cell subsets. Naive and central memory subsets were obtained from all 28 donors, but regulatory and stem cell-like memory subsets were isolated from only 8 patients and roughly eight healthy donors.

From each donor, a single peripheral blood sample of roughly 0.11 L on average was drawn into heparinised tubes. A BD FACSAria II was used to sort naive, central memory, regulatory and stem cell-like memory CD4+ T cells with a panel that included CD45RO, CCR7, CD25, CD127, CD95 and CD27. Every sorted population had a purity above 95%. PBMCs were isolated immediately by Lymphoprep density gradient centrifugation and stained directly without culture. So that batch effects would be minimized, each experiment stained and sorted samples in pairs, pairing one healthy donor with one patient. V is cut back by 7 bases and J by 6 bases, with 7 bases in the junction unmatched. Taken from the germline V gene, the CDR1 and CDR2 loops are MDHEN and SYDVKM. The cysteine opens and the phenylalanine closes a CDR3 of 15 amino acids. Just CDR3 DNA is preserved here, 45 bases in frame from base 1. The entire isolated RNA was reverse transcribed using the High Capacity cDNA Reverse Transcription Kit, and thus expressed TCRB transcripts were sequenced. Naive, central memory and regulatory T cell samples underwent deep immunoSEQ sequencing, averaging around 3.7 million total reads per sample. After sorted cells were lysed in RLT buffer, RNA was extracted with DNase-treated RNeasy Micro or Mini kits, with the choice depending on cell number. Each cell subset was processed separately to prevent cross-contamination, with patient and healthy donor samples processed together. Using the immunoSEQ multiplex PCR, TCRB sequences were amplified from cDNA into 87-bp fragments spanning the CDR3 region. Sequencing of the amplicons was performed on the Illumina HiSeq platform. In the authors' own workflow: Synthetic template baselines were used to correct PCR bias computationally, reads within Hamming distance 2 were collapsed, and singletons that could not be merged were discarded. Reads were aligned to IMGT to assign V, D and J genes, CDR3 length, and insertions or deletions at six rearrangement sites. Within each subset, clonotype counts were normalized to sorted cell number, and only after that were true diversity and Gini coefficients computed with the tcR R package. The overlap coefficient, calculated on TCRB nucleotide sequences, was used to quantify repertoire sharing. As a proxy for the pre-selection repertoire, out-of-frame TCRB sequences from naive cells were analyzed. TCRdb re-hosts the immuneACCESS table, in-frame sequences only. Its copies lack some clones; in the studies checked, an unresolved V gene accounts for under half of them, and the cause for the rest is not known. The DNA gave D and trimming, while V, J and clone size come from that table. For this sample there are fewer than 900,000 clones; under 20% appear just once. The top ten hold roughly 0.025% of the sample.

As to this clone: Its target antigen remains unknown. The input lacks base qualities; no much larger clone sits a single base away.

General study outcomes and caveats: Type 1 diabetes patients showed a moderate but significant shortening of TCRB CDR3 length in all four CD4+ subsets. Naive, central memory and regulatory TCRB repertoires appeared to be more alike among patients than among healthy donors. At VDJ recombination sites, patients with type 1 diabetes made fewer insertions and deleted more nucleotides, a pattern implying thymic rearrangement abnormalities. Shorter templates might have been favored by PCR, but patient and control samples were amplified and corrected together, so both groups would have been affected equally by any skew. Sequencing cDNA rather than genomic DNA could over-represent highly expressing activated cells, although activation and CD3 levels did not differ between groups. Because the HLA sub-analyses included only small numbers of individuals, any influence of HLA type on TCRB rearrangement was left unresolved.

The receptor was derived from a woman in her late teens or twenties in good health. The sequenced material came from naive CD4+ T cells from blood. The sample's cell subset or site label, decoded: true naive CD4+ T cells. The sequence links TRBV28 to TRBJ2-2, and 11 junction bases match TRBD2. The CDR3 region: CASTDSGRASGELFF. The DNA is TGTGCCAGCACGGATAGCGGGAGGGCCTCCGGGGAGCTGTTTTTT.